These 14 T cell receptor beta chains were all obtained from the same sample, sequenced in a study of shared clonotypes between healthy human individuals. Generated by immunoSEQ multiplex PCR, the TCRdb table keeps only in-frame clones and is missing some. This sample has under 2.5 million clones, with 85% to 95% found just once. What was sequenced was naive CD4+ T cells from PBMCs. Subset indicated: CD45RA+ positively selected. Source of these receptors: a man aged 18 to 30 in good health. Some clones in this sample may be carry-over from other donors' samples.

Written as DNA, the CDR3 is TGTGCCAGCAGTGGACAGGGGATAGCCTATGGCTACACCTTC. This translates into CASSGQGIAYGYTF. V and J are TRBV28 and TRBJ1-2; TRBD1 matches 9 bases. CDR1 is MDHEN and CDR2 is SYDVKM in the germline V gene. The CDR3 spans 14 residues. With V trimmed by 5 bases and J by 4 bases, 5 bases remained unmatched.

This chain uses TRBV27 with TRBJ2-3; 12 nucleotides match TRBD2. This CDR3 comprises 17 residues. Trimming removed 7 bases from V and 4 bases from J; junction bases left unmatched: 12. From germline, CDR1 is MNHEY and CDR2 SMNVEV (reference sequence). The CDR3 DNA sequence: TGTGCCAGCAAAAAGCTAGCGGGAGGGTTGGAGGCAGATACGCAGTATTTT. Protein product: CASKKLAGGLEADTQYF.

In its sample, this clone was seen once. V gene TRBV2 combines with J gene TRBJ2-2; D is possibly TRBD2 (5 bases). V lost 6 bases and J 7 bases, leaving 15 bases between the germline ends. CDR1 and CDR2 (germline): SNHLY, FYNNEI. This CDR3 is built from 14 residues. In nucleotides, the CDR3 is TGTGCCAGCAGGAGGGTAGTACGTGACGGGGAGCTGTTTTTT. It yields the protein CASRRVVRDGELFF.

In regard to this clone: Other DNA sequences in the same sample also yield this CDR3. This sequence joins TRBV5-1 and TRBJ1-1; no clear D. CDR1 is SGHRS and CDR2 is YFSETQ in the germline V gene. Trimming took 1 base from V and 2 from J, leaving 6 bases between them. CDR3 length: 13 amino acids. DNA of the CDR3: TGCGCCAGCAGCTTGACAGAAAACACTGAAGCTTTCTTT. Encoded protein: CASSLTENTEAFF.

This rearrangement joins TRBV28 to TRBJ2-7; 9 bases are shared with TRBD2. V lost 8 bases to trimming and J lost 5 bases; unmatched junction nucleotides: 13. The CDR3 consists of 15 residues. The germline CDR1 and CDR2 sequences are MDHEN and SYDVKM. CDR3 in amino acids: CASVPFGGRANEQYF. Here the CDR3 DNA reads TGTGCCAGCGTCCCGTTTGGCGGGAGGGCCAACGAGCAGTACTTC.

This sequence joins TRBV7-9 and TRBJ2-3, with TRBD2 matching 7 bases. The germline CDR1 and CDR2 sequences are SEHNR and FQNEAQ (reference sequence). The CDR3 length is 19 residues. The V and J ends lost 4 bases and 1 base, in that order; junction bases with no gene match: 17. For the CDR3, the DNA is TGTGCCAGCAGCTCCCGCCCCACGTGGGGGGGGGTCGGCACAGATACGCAGTATTTT. Translating it yields CASSSRPTWGGVGTDTQYF.

This sequence joins TRBV7-3 and TRBJ2-1, with D possibly TRBD1 on 6 matching bases. V gave up 6 bases and J gave up 8 bases, with 20 bases separating them. The CDR3 is made up of 15 amino acids. From germline, CDR1 is SGHTA and CDR2 FQGTGA. CDR3 loop: CASRPTGSTWDEQFF. DNA for the CDR3: TGTGCCAGCAGGCCGACAGGATCGACTTGGGATGAGCAGTTCTTC. The variable domain in full, completed from reference TRBV7-3 and TRBJ2-1, reads GAGVSQTPSNKVTEKGKYVELRCDPISGHTALYWYRQSLGQGPEFLIYFQGTGAADDSGLPNDRFFAVRPEGSVSTLKIQRTERGDSAVYLCASRPTGSTWDEQFFGPGTRLTVL.

The V and J genes are TRBV5-1 and TRBJ1-2; 12 bases line up with TRBD1. Germline V gene sequence: CDR1 SGHRS, CDR2 YFSETQ. The CDR3 runs 20 residues. V lost 4 bases, J lost 5 bases, and 21 bases stayed unmatched. DNA for the CDR3: TGCGCCAGCAGCCCGCAACCCGGGACAGGGGGCCCTCCGGGTCGTTATGGCTACACCTTC. The encoded protein is CASSPQPGTGGPPGRYGYTF.

The J gene is TRBJ2-7, the V gene TRBV6-6; either TRBD1 or TRBD2 may supply D (5 bases each). The CDR3 contains 14 residues. The V end was cut by 4 bases, the J end by 0 bases, with 10 bases between. The germline gives CDR1 MNHNY, CDR2 SVGAGI (reference sequence). This chain's CDR3 is CASSLGPSSYEQYF. The CDR3 bases are TGTGCCAGCAGTTTGGGACCCAGCTCCTACGAGCAGTACTTC.

The CDR3: CASSQATFYEQYF. In nucleotides, the CDR3 is TGCGCCAGCAGCCAAGCCACGTTTTACGAGCAGTACTTC. The chain links TRBV4-1 to TRBJ2-7; D remains ambiguous. CDR3 size: 13 residues. The ends were cut back, 1 base at V and 4 bases at J, with 8 bases in the middle. The germline V gene encodes CDR1 MGHRA and CDR2 YSYEKL.

Turning to this clone: Distinct nucleotide sequences in the sample also encode this CDR3. The rearrangement uses TRBV14 and TRBJ2-7, with TRBD2 matching over 7 bases. The CDR3 has 13 residues. CDR1 is SGHDN and CDR2 is FVKESK in the germline V gene. The ends lost 4 bases at V and 2 bases at J; junction bases unmatched: 2. DNA of the CDR3: TGTGCCAGCAGCCCGGGAGGTACCTACGAGCAGTACTTC. Amino acid sequence: CASSPGGTYEQYF.

V is TRBV28 and J is TRBJ1-1; D remains unclear. Germline-derived CDR1 and CDR2 are MDHEN and SYDVKM. V dropped 7 bases and J dropped 5 bases, with 23 bases sitting between them. This CDR3 contains 16 residues. CDR3 DNA: TGTGCCAGCATCCCCCCTTACCAGGAACTATGGACTGAAGCTTTCTTT. This translates into CASIPPYQELWTEAFF.

The chain couples TRBV18 to TRBJ2-2, with 7 bases identical to TRBD1. The CDR3 has 15 residues. Germline lookup yields CDR1 KGHSH and CDR2 LQKENI. V lost 1 base, J lost 5 bases, and 4 bases stayed unmatched. The CDR3 sequence: CASSPRQGITGELFF. The CDR3 DNA sequence: TGTGCCAGCTCACCACGACAGGGTATAACCGGGGAGCTGTTTTTT.

The chain has TRBV10-3 and TRBJ2-3; possibly TRBD2 for D (6 bases). V was pared by 6 bases and J by 2 bases, with 12 bases between. The CDR3 is made up of 14 amino acids. Germline V gene sequence: CDR1 ENHRY, CDR2 SYGVKD. CDR3 residues: CAIRGTANTDTQYF. The CDR3 DNA is TGTGCCATCAGGGGGACTGCGAACACAGATACGCAGTATTTT.